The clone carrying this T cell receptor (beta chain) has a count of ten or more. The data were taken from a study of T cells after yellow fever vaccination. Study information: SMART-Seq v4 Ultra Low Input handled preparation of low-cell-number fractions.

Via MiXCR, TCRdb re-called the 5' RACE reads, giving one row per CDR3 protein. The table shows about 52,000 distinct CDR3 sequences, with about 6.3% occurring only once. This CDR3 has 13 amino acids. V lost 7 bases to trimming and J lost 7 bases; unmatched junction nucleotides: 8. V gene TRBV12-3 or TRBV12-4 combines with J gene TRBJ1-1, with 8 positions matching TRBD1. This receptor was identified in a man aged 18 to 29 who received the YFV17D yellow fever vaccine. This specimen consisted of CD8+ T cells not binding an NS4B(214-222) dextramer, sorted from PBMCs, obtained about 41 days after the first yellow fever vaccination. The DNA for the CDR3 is TGTGCCAGCAAACCACAGGGGGTTGATGAAGCTTTCTTT. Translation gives CASKPQGVDEAFF.